A selection of T cell receptor beta chains follows, all from one sample in a study of blood T cells in healthy people across ages. Via MiXCR, TCRdb re-called the 5' RACE reads, giving one row per CDR3 protein. This sample has 1.4 million to 1.5 million distinct CDR3 sequences, with 42% found just once. The specimen sequenced was blood. Source of these receptors: a woman aged 18-29 years in good health. The conserved cysteine and the conserved F or W are not part of the CDR3 here. Each record gives: J gene, D gene, V gene, CDR3 protein. D genes are given only for firm matches.

j_gene: TRBJ2-2
d_gene: TRBD2
v_gene: TRBV6-5
CDR3aa: ASSYSKGLAVNTGELF

j_gene: .
d_gene: .
v_gene: TRBV7-2
CDR3aa: ASSSPVEGGTQY

j_gene: TRBJ2-3
d_gene: .
v_gene: TRBV20-1
CDR3aa: SATLKEEYTDTQY

j_gene: .
d_gene: TRBD1
v_gene: TRBV5-1
CDR3aa: ASSFGQGQISYEQY

j_gene: TRBJ2-5
d_gene: .
v_gene: TRBV5-1
CDR3aa: ASSWTRGGTQY

j_gene: .
d_gene: TRBD2
v_gene: TRBV7-9
CDR3aa: ASSLGAGGSYNEQY

j_gene: TRBJ2-3
d_gene: TRBD2
v_gene: TRBV5-5
CDR3aa: ASSLPRGEQY

j_gene: TRBJ2-7
d_gene: TRBD1
v_gene: TRBV20-1
CDR3aa: SAVPGQGYEQY

j_gene: TRBJ2-1
d_gene: TRBD2
v_gene: TRBV18
CDR3aa: ASSPRASGVGNEQF

j_gene: .
d_gene: TRBD1
v_gene: TRBV2
CDR3aa: ASSDRQGTYEQY

j_gene: TRBJ1-2
d_gene: .
v_gene: TRBV20-1
CDR3aa: SAPLTPGDGYT

j_gene: TRBJ2-5
d_gene: TRBD2
v_gene: TRBV7-2
CDR3aa: ASSLGLAVRQETQY

j_gene: TRBJ2-1
d_gene: TRBD1
v_gene: TRBV11-3
CDR3aa: ASSGGTGEGYEQF

j_gene: TRBJ1-1
d_gene: .
v_gene: TRBV3-1
CDR3aa: ASSQSGGKTEAF

j_gene: TRBJ2-5
d_gene: .
v_gene: TRBV27
CDR3aa: ASSPLITGHSPETQY

j_gene: TRBJ2-1
d_gene: TRBD2
v_gene: TRBV11-2
CDR3aa: ASSLEASGRKQF

j_gene: TRBJ1-2
d_gene: .
v_gene: TRBV10-3
CDR3aa: AISEEGGLYGYT

j_gene: TRBJ2-5
d_gene: .
v_gene: TRBV7-6
CDR3aa: ASRKDSYNEQY

j_gene: TRBJ1-6
d_gene: TRBD1
v_gene: TRBV6-6
CDR3aa: ASSRRDRANSPLH

j_gene: TRBJ2-3
d_gene: .
v_gene: TRBV18
CDR3aa: ASSRDLREY

j_gene: TRBJ2-7
d_gene: .
v_gene: TRBV4-1
CDR3aa: ASSQEPPGNYYEQY

j_gene: TRBJ2-3
d_gene: .
v_gene: TRBV14
CDR3aa: ASSQSLGLDTQY

j_gene: TRBJ2-7
d_gene: TRBD2
v_gene: TRBV28
CDR3aa: ASSSLRAGGSEQY

j_gene: TRBJ2-3
d_gene: .
v_gene: TRBV6-6
CDR3aa: ASSYEIMGTDTQY

j_gene: TRBJ2-7
d_gene: .
v_gene: TRBV6-5
CDR3aa: ASSDGHSYEQY

j_gene: TRBJ2-4
d_gene: TRBD2
v_gene: TRBV12-3/TRBV12-4
CDR3aa: ASTPGGSGGGIQY

j_gene: TRBJ2-4
d_gene: .
v_gene: TRBV20-1
CDR3aa: SAIGAQNIQY

j_gene: TRBJ2-5
d_gene: .
v_gene: TRBV10-3
CDR3aa: AIRGRDEQY

j_gene: TRBJ1-5
d_gene: .
v_gene: TRBV21-1
CDR3aa: ASSKLGRPFSNQPQH

j_gene: TRBJ2-3
d_gene: .
v_gene: TRBV20-1
CDR3aa: SARLPDTQY

j_gene: TRBJ2-1
d_gene: TRBD2
v_gene: TRBV20-1
CDR3aa: SATLFQRENNEQF

j_gene: TRBJ2-4
d_gene: TRBD1
v_gene: TRBV12-3/TRBV12-4
CDR3aa: ASSLGGGTGAAKNIQY

j_gene: TRBJ2-6
d_gene: TRBD2
v_gene: TRBV3-1
CDR3aa: ASSHSSGRAEANVLT